This T cell receptor (beta chain) emerged from a study of cytomegalovirus exposure and HLA in healthy donors. General study results and limits: It was only CMV serostatus that was available as immune exposure information. Most CMV-associated TCR beta chains were later found to appear HLA-restricted.

When sampled, the donors appeared nominally healthy, though they likely had unrecorded immune exposures. Losses at the gene ends were 3 bases for V and 8 bases for J; bases not matched to a gene: 4. Per the germline V gene, CDR1 is SNHLY and CDR2 is FYNNEI. The CDR3 contains 14 residues. Comment on this clone: Its antigen is not known.

Amplification used 60 Vbeta primers and 13 Jbeta primers. The method was immunoSEQ multiplex PCR; TCRdb's version includes in-frame clones alone and lacks a portion of them. This table holds hundreds of thousands of clones, approximately 68% found once. The TCR was taken from a woman aged 25 to 39 in good health and CMV-seronegative. The rearrangement links TRBV2 to TRBJ1-1; 12 bases fit TRBD1. Sequenced input: PBMCs. DNA of the CDR3: TGTGCCAGCAGTGAGGGGACAGGGGGCGCCGAAGCTTTCTTT. Its translation is CASSEGTGGAEAFF.